This T cell receptor (beta chain) derives from a study of cytomegalovirus exposure and HLA in healthy donors. Researchers ran the PCR with 60 Vbeta and 13 Jbeta primers. Assay: immunoSEQ multiplex PCR; the TCRdb copy retains only in-frame clones and omits some. Seen here are 150,000 to 200,000 clones, around 82% observed once, and the top ten hold roughly 14%. What was sequenced was PBMCs. This sequence originates from a woman under 40 in good health and CMV-seropositive.

This CDR3 reads CASSRSLAGGDTQYF. The CDR3, as DNA: TGTGCCAGCAGTCGCTCACTAGCGGGGGGAGATACGCAGTATTTT. The rearrangement joins TRBV7-3 to TRBJ2-3, with 12 positions matching TRBD2. Germline V gene sequence: CDR1 SGHTA, CDR2 FQGTGA. CDR3 length equals 15 residues. V lost 6 bases to trimming and J lost 5 bases; unmatched junction nucleotides: 6.